The T cell receptor beta chain described here comes from a study of blood T cell repertoires in COVID-19. Study context: Nucleic acid was either cDNA or gDNA, and it came from T cells, B-cell-depleted T cells, or PBMCs.

Participants spanned ages about 18 to 90 years and resided in 20 to 30 US areas. The CDR3 consists of 15 residues. After removal of 5 bases from V and 2 bases from J, the junction contained 7 bases not matched to a gene. The germline gives CDR1 LNHNV, CDR2 YYDKDF (reference sequence). Methods used by the authors: Reference gene primer amplification gave nucleated cell count estimates. Libraries were prepared by immunoSEQ multiplex PCR; TCRdb keeps only in-frame clonotypes and omits some of them. The V and J calls and clone size were taken over from that table, and D and trimming were inferred from the DNA. Among about 350,000 clones, more than 70% were seen once, and the ten largest hold under 1.2%.

The sequencing sample was made of PBMCs or T cells enriched from blood (not recorded which). The chain uses TRBV15 and TRBJ2-7; 9 bases are a match to TRBD2. This clonotype was obtained from a woman aged 25 to 45 who had been exposed to COVID-19. In DNA, the CDR3 is TGTGCCACCAGCTTGCTAGCGGGACCAACCTACGAGCAGTACTTC. Protein sequence: CATSLLAGPTYEQYF.